A single sample is the source of the 9 T cell receptor beta chains below, sequenced in a study of T cell clusters in autoimmune cytopenias. TRB was amplified by touch-down multiplex PCR, primer pools A and B combined. Reprocessing the multiplex PCR reads, TCRdb reports a single entry for every CDR3 protein and omits DNA. The sample totals about 6,700 distinct CDR3 sequences. Each sample's input was 250 to 300 ng genomic DNA, some 34,000 genome equivalents. The same sample was also used in a study of T cell repertoires in aging, cancer and after chemotherapy.

Sequencing was performed on peripheral blood. These receptors were taken from a human donor in good health.

This chain's CDR3 is CASSSGAGGPSQETQYF. The V gene is TRBV7-7, the J gene TRBJ2-5; TCRdb picks TRBD2, but there is no DNA to check that call. The CDR3 contains 17 residues. CDR1 SSHAT and CDR2 FNYEAQ come from the germline V gene (reference sequence).

The chain is built from TRBV6-5 and TRBJ2-1; TCRdb outputs TRBD1, but without DNA this stays unchecked. This CDR3 has 14 amino acids. Germline V lookup: CDR1 MNHEY, CDR2 SVGAGI. CDR3 in amino acids: CASSYQGGGNEQFF.

This chain joins TRBV12-3 or TRBV12-4 and TRBJ2-1; TCRdb calls TRBD2, which cannot be checked without DNA. This CDR3 is 13 amino acids long. The CDR3 spells CASSPDFYNEEFF.

This clonotype is deemed medium-sized by its frequency. The V call is TRBV5-4, the J call TRBJ2-2; there is no DNA to check the TCRdb D call of TRBD2. Per germline, CDR1 SGHNT and CDR2 YYREEE (reference sequence). The CDR3 contains 14 residues. This CDR3 is CASSLDPLTGELFF.

This clonotype counts as medium-sized by frequency. The chain recombines TRBV27 with TRBJ2-1; TCRdb's D call of TRBD1 is untestable without DNA. This CDR3 comprises 16 residues. Germline V gene sequence: CDR1 MNHEY, CDR2 SMNVEV (reference sequence). The CDR3 protein is CASSKTGGGSYNEQFF.

This clonotype is called medium-sized (0.01 to 0.1%) based on its frequency. V gene TRBV19 combines with J gene TRBJ2-1; the TCRdb call, TRBD2, lacks DNA for checking. The CDR3 is made up of 13 amino acids. Germline CDR1 is LNHDA and CDR2 is SQIVND (reference sequence). CDR3 region: CASISGRGNEQFF.

The gene calls are TRBV4-1 and TRBJ1-4; TCRdb designates TRBD1, a call that cannot be tested without DNA. The CDR3 totals 15 residues. CDR1 is MGHRA and CDR2 is YSYEKL in the germline V gene. The CDR3 protein is CASSQWDRNEEKLFF.

This clonotype is deemed medium-sized by its frequency. This chain joins TRBV29-1 and TRBJ2-7; as DNA is missing, the TRBD1 call by TCRdb cannot be tested. This CDR3 has 11 amino acids. Per the germline V gene, CDR1 is SQVTM and CDR2 is ANQGSEA. This CDR3 reads CSGRESYEQYF.

By frequency, this clonotype is medium-sized. The rearrangement uses TRBV19 and TRBJ2-7. Germline-derived CDR1 and CDR2 are LNHDA and SQIVND (reference sequence). CDR3 length: 13 amino acids. CDR3: CASNLKGTYEQYF. The full variable domain, completed using reference TRBV19 and TRBJ2-7, is DGGITQSPKYLFRKEGQNVTLSCEQNLNHDAMYWYRQDPGQGLRLIYYSQIVNDFQKGDIAEGYSVSREKKESFPLTVTSAQKNPTAFYLCASNLKGTYEQYFGPGTRLTVT.